Below, 32 T cell receptor beta chains from the same sample are listed, as sequenced in a study of blood T cell repertoires in COVID-19. Here immunoSEQ multiplex PCR was the method, and the copy in TCRdb shows in-frame clones only, minus some. This sample yields roughly 250,000 clones, of which around 84% are seen a single time; approximately 0.89% belongs to the top ten. The material sequenced was peripheral blood. Source of these receptors: a man aged 40-50 years with acute or convalescent COVID-19.

The gene calls are TRBV27 and TRBJ1-3; D is unclear. Germline CDR1 is MNHEY and CDR2 is SMNVEV (reference sequence). V was trimmed by 5 bases and J by 0 bases, leaving 8 bases between them. This CDR3 spans 14 amino acids. For the CDR3, the DNA is TGTGCCAGCAGTCAGACTGGCTCTGGAAACACCATATATTTT. Translating gives CASSQTGSGNTIYF.

The V gene is TRBV3-1 (or the pseudogene TRBV3-2), the J gene TRBJ1-1; 8 bases match TRBD1. The V and J ends lost 3 bases and 10 bases, in that order; junction bases with no gene match: 4. CDR3 size: 12 residues. CDR1 is LGHDT, CDR2 YNNKEL, per germline (reference sequence). The CDR3 bases are TGTGCCAGCAGCCAGGTTACAGGGGGAGCTTTCTTT. The encoded protein is CASSQVTGGAFF.

The chain couples TRBV7-8 to TRBJ2-6, with 7 positions matching TRBD2. V was clipped by 5 bases and J by 2 bases; unmatched bases: 6. CDR3 length: 16 residues. CDR1 is SGHVS, CDR2 FQNEAQ, per germline. The CDR3 bases are TGTGCCAGCAGCCCAGGACTAGATGCTGGGGCCAACGTCCTGACTTTC. Protein: CASSPGLDAGANVLTF.

V is TRBV25-1 and J is TRBJ1-2, with D unresolved. This CDR3 spans 13 amino acids. The germline CDR1 and CDR2 sequences are MGHDK and SYGVNS. The V end lost 5 bases, the J end lost 0 bases, and 7 bases lay between the germline ends. The CDR3 nucleotides are TGTGCCAGCAGTTGGGAGGCTAACTATGGCTACACCTTC. It yields the protein CASSWEANYGYTF.

This chain links TRBV5-3 with TRBJ1-5; no definite D call. TRBV5-3 is labeled an ORF, and its function is uncertain. Trimming removed 4 bases from V and 7 bases from J, with 18 bases in between. The CDR3 contains 15 residues. As DNA, the CDR3 is TGTGCCAGAAGCCTATGGGCGGACTTCCCGCAGCCCCAGCATTTT. It is translated as CARSLWADFPQPQHF.

This chain links TRBV10-2 with TRBJ1-2; 10 bases are a match to TRBD1. This CDR3 region has 14 residues. CDR1 and CDR2 (germline): WSHSY, SAAADI. Trimming removed 5 bases from V and 4 bases from J; junction bases left unmatched: 4. CDR3 sequence: CASSPDRGTYGYTF. For the CDR3, the DNA is TGCGCCAGCAGTCCGGACAGGGGGACCTATGGCTACACCTTC.

The chain is built from TRBV19 and TRBJ1-2; TRBD1 agrees at 8 bases. V lost 9 bases and J lost 5; bases outside the gene matches: 8. Germline V gives CDR1 LNHDA, CDR2 SQIVND (reference sequence). This CDR3 comprises 13 residues. Written as DNA, the CDR3 is TGTGCCAGCGAACCTCAGGGGGCGTATGGCTACACCTTC. As protein: CASEPQGAYGYTF.

This clone appeared once. V is TRBV7-3 and J is TRBJ1-4; the D gene is possibly TRBD1 (6 bases). Germline V gene lookup returns CDR1 SGHTA and CDR2 FQGTGA. The CDR3 runs 15 residues. Trimming removed 5 bases from V and 3 bases from J, with 13 bases in between. The CDR3 region is CASSPGQTPNEKLFF. As DNA, the CDR3 is TGTGCCAGCAGCCCCGGACAGACGCCTAATGAAAAACTGTTTTTT.

This clone turned up a few times. The V and J genes are TRBV29-1 and TRBJ2-3; TRBD1 is a possible D gene (5 bases). CDR1 and CDR2 from the germline V gene are SQVTM and ANQGSEA. V was pared by 3 bases and J by 5 bases, with 9 bases between. This CDR3 comprises 12 residues. CDR3 residues: CSVEPQGDTQYF. CDR3 sequence (DNA): TGCAGCGTTGAGCCCCAGGGAGATACGCAGTATTTT.

This clone was detected a few times. V gene TRBV6-5 combines with J gene TRBJ1-2; TRBD1 agrees at 8 bases. The V and J ends lost 7 bases and 8 bases, in that order; junction bases with no gene match: 6. Germline assignment: CDR1 MNHEY and CDR2 SVGAGI. The length of the CDR3 is 12 residues. The CDR3 here is CASTRQGNGYTF. As DNA, the CDR3 is TGTGCCAGCACCCGACAGGGGAACGGCTACACCTTC.

The rearrangement uses TRBV9 and TRBJ2-1, with a weak D call TRBD2 (6 bases). CDR3 length: 15 residues. Trimming removed 3 bases at V and 6 bases at J, with 16 bases between. The germline CDR1 and CDR2 sequences are SGDLS and YYNGEE. The CDR3 is CASSASGGARNEQFF. In DNA, the CDR3 is TGTGCCAGCAGCGCCAGCGGCGGGGCTCGCAATGAGCAGTTCTTC.

The V gene is TRBV27, the J gene TRBJ2-7; 8 bases are shared with TRBD1. V was pared by 0 bases and J by 2 bases, with 6 bases of the junction left unmatched. The CDR3 is 16 amino acids. CDR1 and CDR2 from the germline V gene are MNHEY and SMNVEV (reference sequence). The CDR3 protein is CASSLSGTGKTYEQYF. The CDR3 region has the DNA TGTGCCAGCAGTTTATCCGGGACAGGAAAAACCTACGAGCAGTACTTC.

The chain combines TRBV7-9 with TRBJ2-3; TRBD2 might be the D (5 bases). Germline values: CDR1 SEHNR, CDR2 FQNEAQ (reference sequence). The CDR3 has 11 residues. V lost 3 bases to trimming and J lost 11 bases, with 9 bases between them. Here the CDR3 DNA reads TGTGCCAGCAGCTTGTCGGGGTGGCAGTATTTT. Its protein product is CASSLSGWQYF.

V is TRBV6-6 and J is TRBJ1-1; weak D call: TRBD1 (5 bases). Germline values: CDR1 MNHNY, CDR2 SVGAGI (reference sequence). The CDR3 is made up of 14 amino acids. Trimming removed 6 bases at V and 4 bases at J, with 15 bases between. CDR3 in DNA: TGTGCCAGCAGGGTCAGGGATTTAGGCACTGAAGCTTTCTTT. Its translation is CASRVRDLGTEAFF.

The rearrangement uses TRBV19 and TRBJ1-2; D gene uncertain. With 0 bases removed from V and 4 bases from J, the gap between germline ends came to 6 bases. The CDR3 is 13 amino acids. The germline CDR1 and CDR2 sequences are LNHDA and SQIVND (reference sequence). CDR3 amino acids: CASSIETSYGYTF. The CDR3 region has the DNA TGTGCCAGTAGTATAGAAACGAGCTATGGCTACACCTTC.

The chain links TRBV21-1 to TRBJ2-3; the DNA was not compared with TRBD1, the D call given in the table. TRBV21-1 is listed as a pseudogene. The CDR3 has 19 amino acids. The CDR3 reads CASSTTYQTGEEGTDTQYF. The CDR3 coding sequence is TGTGCCAGCAGCACCACGTACCAGACAGGGGAGGAGGGCACAGATACGCAGTATTTT.

This chain connects TRBV4-2 to TRBJ2-2; D gene uncertain. The germline gives CDR1 LGHNA, CDR2 YNFKEQ. V was pared by 5 bases and J by 5 bases, with 9 bases between. The CDR3 is made up of 13 amino acids. The CDR3 sequence is CASSEVRTGELFF. CDR3 DNA: TGTGCCAGCAGCGAGGTTCGGACCGGGGAGCTGTTTTTT.

The chain is built from TRBV9 and TRBJ2-7, with D possibly being TRBD2 (6 bases). Germline loops: CDR1 SGDLS, CDR2 YYNGEE. V was shortened by 0 bases and J by 2 bases, with 9 bases between the two germline ends. The CDR3 is made up of 14 amino acids. CDR3 region: CASSVEEGPYEQYF. The DNA for the CDR3 is TGTGCCAGCAGCGTAGAGGAGGGTCCCTACGAGCAGTACTTC.

The rearrangement links TRBV4-2 to TRBJ2-3; 11 nucleotides align to TRBD2. The CDR3 extends over 16 amino acids. Germline-derived CDR1 and CDR2 are LGHNA and YNFKEQ. After removal of 1 base from V and 6 bases from J, the junction contained 6 bases not matched to a gene. The CDR3 nucleotides read TGTGCCAGCAGCCAAGGCACTAGCGGGGGTATCGATACGCAGTATTTT. Protein product: CASSQGTSGGIDTQYF.

This chain joins TRBV30 and TRBJ2-4, with D perhaps matching TRBD1 (6 bases). Germline loops: CDR1 GTSNPN, CDR2 SVGIG (reference sequence). The CDR3 is made up of 16 amino acids. V lost 3 bases and J lost 0, with 15 bases in between. CDR3 in amino acids: CAWSADRLEAKNIQYF. Written as DNA, the CDR3 is TGTGCCTGGAGCGCGGACAGACTTGAAGCCAAAAACATTCAGTACTTC.

This clone came up a few times. The gene calls are TRBV7-9 and TRBJ1-6; D not certain. Trimming took off 3 bases at V and 8 bases at J, with 5 bases between the two ends. The CDR3 consists of 12 residues. Germline CDR1 SEHNR, CDR2 FQNEAQ (reference sequence). The DNA of the CDR3 is TGTGCCAGCAGCTTCAGTGATTCACCCCTCCACTTT. Its translation is CASSFSDSPLHF.

The J gene is TRBJ2-1, the V gene TRBV11-2; D gene unclear. V lost 0 bases and J lost 2, with 8 bases in between. The CDR3 length is 15 residues. The germline CDR1 and CDR2 sequences are SGHAT and FQNNGV. The chain's CDR3 is CASSLDKAPYNEQFF. The CDR3 coding sequence is TGTGCCAGCAGCTTAGATAAAGCACCCTACAATGAGCAGTTCTTC. Filled out from reference TRBV11-2 and TRBJ2-1, the complete variable domain reads EAGVAQSPRYKIIEKRQSVAFWCNPISGHATLYWYQQILGQGPKLLIQFQNNGVVDDSQLPKDRFSAERLKGVDSTLKIQPAKLEDSAVYLCASSLDKAPYNEQFFGPGTRLTVL.

This clone was found once. The chain has TRBV29-1 and TRBJ1-4; TRBD1 matches at 7 bases. The germline V gene has CDR1 SQVTM and CDR2 ANQGSEA. The CDR3 contains 13 residues. Trimming removed 5 bases from V and 8 bases from J; junction bases left unmatched: 8. The CDR3 coding sequence is TGCAGCGTTCGAGCAGGGGGACTGGAAAAACTGTTTTTT. It specifies CSVRAGGLEKLFF.

With regard to this clone: Different DNA sequences within this sample yield the same CDR3. The rearrangement links TRBV7-9 to TRBJ1-1; D is possibly TRBD1 (5 bases). The V and J ends lost 5 bases and 5 bases respectively, with 15 bases between them. CDR1 and CDR2 (germline): SEHNR, FQNEAQ (reference sequence). The CDR3 covers 14 residues. In DNA, the CDR3 is TGTGCCAGCAGCCCGGGGGGGACGAATACTGAAGCTTTCTTT. Its translation: CASSPGGTNTEAFF.

The CDR3 region is CASGGPTGLGSPLHF. CDR3 in DNA: TGTGCTAGTGGTGGACCGACAGGGTTGGGTTCACCCCTCCACTTT. The chain recombines TRBV12-5 with TRBJ1-6; 7 nucleotides agree with TRBD1. The CDR3 spans 15 residues. Germline V CDR1 and CDR2: LGHNT, FRNRAP. V was pared by 5 bases and J by 9 bases, with 10 bases of the junction left unmatched.

The chain recombines TRBV28 with TRBJ2-7, with 8 bases that match TRBD2. Unmatched junction bases numbered 16, after V lost 5 bases and J lost 4 bases. In germline, CDR1 is MDHEN, CDR2 SYDVKM. This CDR3 spans 17 amino acids. This CDR3 reads CASSTPGGPPIPYEQYF. The CDR3 bases are TGTGCCAGCAGTACCCCGGGGGGGCCCCCGATCCCTTACGAGCAGTACTTC.

This clone showed up just a few times. The chain recombines TRBV6-5 with TRBJ2-7; TRBD1 agrees at 9 bases. The V segment lost 8 bases and the J segment 3 bases; nucleotides outside the gene matches: 8. The germline gives CDR1 MNHEY, CDR2 SVGAGI. This CDR3 comprises 14 residues. The CDR3 sequence: CASHGTGIFYEQYF. Written as DNA, the CDR3 is TGTGCCAGCCACGGGACAGGGATTTTCTACGAGCAGTACTTC.

J is TRBJ1-2 and V is TRBV4-3; 9 nucleotides line up with TRBD1. After removal of 4 bases from V and 6 bases from J, the junction contained 6 bases not matched to a gene. Looked up from germline, CDR1 is LGHNA and CDR2 is YSLEER. CDR3 size: 14 residues. The CDR3 here is CASSRDRAADGYTF. The CDR3 DNA follows: TGCGCCAGCAGCCGGGACAGGGCCGCCGATGGCTACACCTTC.

The chain has TRBV2 and TRBJ1-5; TRBD1 aligns across 10 bases. The trim removed 6 bases at V and 7 bases at J, leaving 6 bases unmatched. Germline lookup yields CDR1 SNHLY and CDR2 FYNNEI. CDR3 length equals 14 residues. The CDR3 DNA sequence: TGTGCCAGCAGCGATGGGACAGGGGTCCAGCCCCAGCATTTT. This translates into CASSDGTGVQPQHF.

This sequence joins TRBV5-1 and TRBJ2-2; D gene ambiguous. Germline values: CDR1 SGHRS, CDR2 YFSETQ. The CDR3 has 16 residues. The germline V and J ends were trimmed by 0 bases and 4 bases, with 13 bases remaining between them. CDR3 in amino acids: CASSLAKQAITGELFF. The CDR3, as DNA: TGCGCCAGCAGCTTGGCCAAGCAGGCTATCACCGGGGAGCTGTTTTTT.

This clone was detected only once. The gene calls are TRBV12-3 or TRBV12-4 and TRBJ1-2; D call uncertain. V was shortened by 7 bases and J by 3 bases, with 6 bases between the two germline ends. The CDR3 totals 11 residues. In nucleotides, the CDR3 is TGTGCCAGCACTCGGGACTATGGCTACACCTTC. Its protein product is CASTRDYGYTF.

V gene TRBV20-1 combines with J gene TRBJ2-3; D remains ambiguous. Trimming removed 8 bases from V and 5 bases from J, with 11 bases in between. Germline CDR1 is DFQATT and CDR2 is SNEGSKA (reference sequence). The CDR3 is 11 amino acids. CDR3: CSPWQVDTQYF. In nucleotides, the CDR3 is TGCAGTCCTTGGCAAGTAGATACGCAGTATTTT.